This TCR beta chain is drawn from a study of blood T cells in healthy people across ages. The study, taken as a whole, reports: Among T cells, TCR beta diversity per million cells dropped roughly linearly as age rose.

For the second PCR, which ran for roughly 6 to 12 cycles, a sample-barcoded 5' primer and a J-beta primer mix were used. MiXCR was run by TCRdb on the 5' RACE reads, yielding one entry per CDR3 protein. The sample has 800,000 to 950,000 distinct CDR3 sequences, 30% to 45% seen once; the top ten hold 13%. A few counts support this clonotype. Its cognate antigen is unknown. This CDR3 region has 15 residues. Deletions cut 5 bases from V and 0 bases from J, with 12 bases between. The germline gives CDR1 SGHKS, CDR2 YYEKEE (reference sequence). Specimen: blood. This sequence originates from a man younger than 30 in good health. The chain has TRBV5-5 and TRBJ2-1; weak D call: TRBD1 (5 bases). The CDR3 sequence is CASSTQGYSYNEQFF. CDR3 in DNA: TGTGCCAGCAGTACCCAGGGTTACTCCTACAATGAGCAGTTCTTC.